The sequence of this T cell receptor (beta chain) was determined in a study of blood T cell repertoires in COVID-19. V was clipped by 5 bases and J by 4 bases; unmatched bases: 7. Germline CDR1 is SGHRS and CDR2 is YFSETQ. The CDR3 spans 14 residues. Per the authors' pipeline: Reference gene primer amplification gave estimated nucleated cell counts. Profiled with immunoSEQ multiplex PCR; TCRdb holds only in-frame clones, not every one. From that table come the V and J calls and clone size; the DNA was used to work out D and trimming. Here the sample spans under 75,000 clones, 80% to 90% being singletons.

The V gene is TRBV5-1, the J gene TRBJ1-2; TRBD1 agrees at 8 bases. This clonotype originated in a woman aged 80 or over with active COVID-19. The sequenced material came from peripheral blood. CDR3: CASRPGQAIYGYTF. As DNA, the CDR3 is TGCGCCAGCAGGCCGGGACAGGCAATCTATGGCTACACCTTC.